This T cell receptor (beta chain) is from a study of OX40 agonist ivuxolimab in advanced cancers. In the study overall: Ivuxolimab, which targeted the costimulatory receptor OX40 (CD134), was an agonistic, fully human IgG2 monoclonal antibody. Intravenous ivuxolimab was administered to patients every 2 weeks at six dose levels: 0.01, 0.1, 0.3, 1.5, 3 and 10 mg/kg. Of the roughly 54 patients in dose escalation, 19 had hepatocellular carcinoma, about 15 had melanoma, 9 had renal cell carcinoma and 9 had head and neck cancer. In the dose-escalation cohort, 75% to 90% of patients were male, and the mean age was approximately 60 years with a range of about 23 to 79. Patients were allowed to have had prior anti-PD-1, anti-PD-L1 or anti-CTLA-4 therapy, and approximately 39% of the dose-escalation patients had been treated with checkpoint inhibitors. Partial responses occurred in three dose-escalation patients, of whom one had hepatocellular carcinoma and two had cutaneous melanoma. Peripheral TCRbeta sequencing was intended to test whether TCR sequence diversity was altered and clonal T-cell expansion was caused by ivuxolimab. The paper describes the monotherapy dose-escalation part (N of about 50 patients) of the phase I trial of ivuxolimab. General conclusions and limits of the study: Which antigens the clonally expanded peripheral T cells were specific for was not determined. Low levels of normalized T-cell clonal expansion were also shown by some nonresponding patients. Clonal expansion of both CD4+ and CD8+ blood T cells was observed from baseline to week 6 at doses 0.1 to 3.0 mg/kg. In partial responders in the 0.1-3.0 mg/kg groups, normalized peripheral clonal expansion was found to be among the lowest, especially among CD8+ T cells. After ivuxolimab, expanded clones were on average more numerous among CD8+ T cells than among CD4+ T cells.

For sequencing of the TCRbeta CDR3 region, genomic DNA was extracted from the sorted cells. The immunoSEQ Assay was used to sequence the TCRbeta CDR3 regions. The table comes from immuneACCESS by way of TCRdb, which keeps in-frame sequences with V and J called. Part of the clones is missing from these tables; in studies checked, under half for an unresolved V gene and the rest for unknown reasons. The sample table records around 140,000 clones; roughly 91% of these occur just once. The ten largest clones take up approximately 1% of the sample. From the germline V gene (reference sequence), CDR1 is GTSNPN and CDR2 is SVGIG. Trimming takes 1 base from V and 7 bases from J, and the germline ends sit 11 bases apart. CDR3 length: 13 amino acids, cysteine to phenylalanine. The read is trimmed to its CDR3 DNA, 39 bases read in frame from base 1. Patients with autoimmune disease history or receiving systemic immunosuppression were excluded from the trial. Peripheral blood for TCR sequencing was collected from all dose cohorts at baseline, on cycle 4 day 1, and on cycle 7 day 1. The samples were taken from a phase I, first-in-human, multicenter, open-label dose-escalation trial of ivuxolimab. The trial enrolled adults with locally advanced or metastatic head and neck squamous cell, hepatocellular, melanoma or renal cell carcinoma. CD4+ and CD8+ T cells were sorted separately from peripheral blood before TCR sequencing.

There are a few counts of this clone. Its antigen is unknown. Base qualities are not recorded, but no much larger clone differs from it by a single base. The material sequenced was CD4+ or CD8+ T cells sorted from blood, taken in a trial of the OX40 agonist ivuxolimab. This sequence uses TRBV30 and TRBJ1-5; the D segment cannot be called with confidence. This clonotype was obtained from an adult with an advanced solid tumor such as melanoma, head and neck, liver or kidney cancer. The CDR3 here reads CAWSDGGSQPQHF. The nucleotide sequence is TGTGCCTGGAGTGATGGTGGGAGCCAGCCCCAGCATTTT. The CDR3 plus the reference TRBV30 and TRBJ1-5 genes for the other parts give the full variable domain: SQTIHQWPATLVQPVGSPLSLECTVEGTSNPNLYWYRQAAGRGLQLLFYSVGIGQISSEVPQNLSASRPQDRQFILSSKKLLLSDSGFYLCAWSDGGSQPQHFGDGTRLSIL.